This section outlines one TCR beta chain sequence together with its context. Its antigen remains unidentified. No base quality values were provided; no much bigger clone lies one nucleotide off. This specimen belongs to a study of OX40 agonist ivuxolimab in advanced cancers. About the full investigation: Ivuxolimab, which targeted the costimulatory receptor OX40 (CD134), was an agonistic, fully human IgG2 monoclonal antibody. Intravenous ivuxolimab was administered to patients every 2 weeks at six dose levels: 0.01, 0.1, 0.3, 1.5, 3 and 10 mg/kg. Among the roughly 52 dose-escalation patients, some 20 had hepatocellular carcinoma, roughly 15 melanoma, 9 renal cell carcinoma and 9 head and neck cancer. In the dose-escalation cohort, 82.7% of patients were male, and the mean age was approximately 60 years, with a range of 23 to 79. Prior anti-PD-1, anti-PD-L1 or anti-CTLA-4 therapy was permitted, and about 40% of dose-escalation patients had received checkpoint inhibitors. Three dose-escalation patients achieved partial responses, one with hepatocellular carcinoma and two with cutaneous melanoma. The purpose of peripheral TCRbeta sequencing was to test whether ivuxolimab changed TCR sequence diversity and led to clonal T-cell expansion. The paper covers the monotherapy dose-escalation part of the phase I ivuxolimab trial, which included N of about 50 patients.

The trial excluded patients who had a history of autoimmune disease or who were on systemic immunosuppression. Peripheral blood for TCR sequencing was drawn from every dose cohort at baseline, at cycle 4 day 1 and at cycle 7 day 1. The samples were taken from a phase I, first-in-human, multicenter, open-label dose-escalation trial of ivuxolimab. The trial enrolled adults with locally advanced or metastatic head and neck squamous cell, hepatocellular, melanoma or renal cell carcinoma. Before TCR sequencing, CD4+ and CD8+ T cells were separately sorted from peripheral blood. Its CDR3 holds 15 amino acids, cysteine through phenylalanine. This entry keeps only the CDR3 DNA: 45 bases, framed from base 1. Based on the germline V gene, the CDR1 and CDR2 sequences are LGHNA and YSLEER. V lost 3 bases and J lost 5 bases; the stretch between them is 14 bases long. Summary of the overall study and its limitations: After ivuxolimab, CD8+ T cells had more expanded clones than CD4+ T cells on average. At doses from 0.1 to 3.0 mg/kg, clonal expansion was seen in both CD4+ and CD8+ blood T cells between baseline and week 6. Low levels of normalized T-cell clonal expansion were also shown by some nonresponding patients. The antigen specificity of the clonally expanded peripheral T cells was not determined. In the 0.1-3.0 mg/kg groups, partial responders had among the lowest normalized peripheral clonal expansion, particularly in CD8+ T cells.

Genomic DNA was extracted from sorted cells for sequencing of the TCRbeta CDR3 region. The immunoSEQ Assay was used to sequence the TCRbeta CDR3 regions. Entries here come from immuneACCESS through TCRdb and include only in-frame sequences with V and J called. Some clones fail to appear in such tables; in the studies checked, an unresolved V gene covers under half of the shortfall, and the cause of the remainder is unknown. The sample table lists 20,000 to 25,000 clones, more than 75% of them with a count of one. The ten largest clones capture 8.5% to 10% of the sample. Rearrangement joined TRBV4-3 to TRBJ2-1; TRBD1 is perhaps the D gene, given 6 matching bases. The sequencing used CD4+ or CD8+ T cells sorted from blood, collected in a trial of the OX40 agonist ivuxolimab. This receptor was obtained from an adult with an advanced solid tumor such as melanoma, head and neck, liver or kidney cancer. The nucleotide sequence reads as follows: TGCGCCAGCAGCCAGCGAGACAGGTTAAACAATGAGCAGTTCTTC. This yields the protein CASSQRDRLNNEQFF.